This T cell receptor (beta chain) appears in the sequencing data of a study of long-term antiretroviral therapy in people with HIV. The authors ran the immunoSEQ assay, v3.0, at survey level. Sequencing used immunoSEQ multiplex PCR; TCRdb keeps in-frame clones, though not all of them. This sample carries about 13,000 clones, over 65% of them seen once, and the ten largest clones take around 15%. Germline V lookup: CDR1 SGHDT, CDR2 YYEEEE. V shed 0 bases and J shed 1 base, with 8 bases lying between them. The CDR3 contains 14 residues. This sample comprised unsorted PBMCs, obtained 1.3 years after starting antiretroviral therapy. The chain joins TRBV5-6 to TRBJ2-7; D call uncertain. The receptor was derived from a woman between 18 and 29 years old with HIV. The CDR3 bases are TGTGCCAGCAGCTTGGGGGCGGTTTCCTACGAGCAGTACTTC. This codes for CASSLGAVSYEQYF.